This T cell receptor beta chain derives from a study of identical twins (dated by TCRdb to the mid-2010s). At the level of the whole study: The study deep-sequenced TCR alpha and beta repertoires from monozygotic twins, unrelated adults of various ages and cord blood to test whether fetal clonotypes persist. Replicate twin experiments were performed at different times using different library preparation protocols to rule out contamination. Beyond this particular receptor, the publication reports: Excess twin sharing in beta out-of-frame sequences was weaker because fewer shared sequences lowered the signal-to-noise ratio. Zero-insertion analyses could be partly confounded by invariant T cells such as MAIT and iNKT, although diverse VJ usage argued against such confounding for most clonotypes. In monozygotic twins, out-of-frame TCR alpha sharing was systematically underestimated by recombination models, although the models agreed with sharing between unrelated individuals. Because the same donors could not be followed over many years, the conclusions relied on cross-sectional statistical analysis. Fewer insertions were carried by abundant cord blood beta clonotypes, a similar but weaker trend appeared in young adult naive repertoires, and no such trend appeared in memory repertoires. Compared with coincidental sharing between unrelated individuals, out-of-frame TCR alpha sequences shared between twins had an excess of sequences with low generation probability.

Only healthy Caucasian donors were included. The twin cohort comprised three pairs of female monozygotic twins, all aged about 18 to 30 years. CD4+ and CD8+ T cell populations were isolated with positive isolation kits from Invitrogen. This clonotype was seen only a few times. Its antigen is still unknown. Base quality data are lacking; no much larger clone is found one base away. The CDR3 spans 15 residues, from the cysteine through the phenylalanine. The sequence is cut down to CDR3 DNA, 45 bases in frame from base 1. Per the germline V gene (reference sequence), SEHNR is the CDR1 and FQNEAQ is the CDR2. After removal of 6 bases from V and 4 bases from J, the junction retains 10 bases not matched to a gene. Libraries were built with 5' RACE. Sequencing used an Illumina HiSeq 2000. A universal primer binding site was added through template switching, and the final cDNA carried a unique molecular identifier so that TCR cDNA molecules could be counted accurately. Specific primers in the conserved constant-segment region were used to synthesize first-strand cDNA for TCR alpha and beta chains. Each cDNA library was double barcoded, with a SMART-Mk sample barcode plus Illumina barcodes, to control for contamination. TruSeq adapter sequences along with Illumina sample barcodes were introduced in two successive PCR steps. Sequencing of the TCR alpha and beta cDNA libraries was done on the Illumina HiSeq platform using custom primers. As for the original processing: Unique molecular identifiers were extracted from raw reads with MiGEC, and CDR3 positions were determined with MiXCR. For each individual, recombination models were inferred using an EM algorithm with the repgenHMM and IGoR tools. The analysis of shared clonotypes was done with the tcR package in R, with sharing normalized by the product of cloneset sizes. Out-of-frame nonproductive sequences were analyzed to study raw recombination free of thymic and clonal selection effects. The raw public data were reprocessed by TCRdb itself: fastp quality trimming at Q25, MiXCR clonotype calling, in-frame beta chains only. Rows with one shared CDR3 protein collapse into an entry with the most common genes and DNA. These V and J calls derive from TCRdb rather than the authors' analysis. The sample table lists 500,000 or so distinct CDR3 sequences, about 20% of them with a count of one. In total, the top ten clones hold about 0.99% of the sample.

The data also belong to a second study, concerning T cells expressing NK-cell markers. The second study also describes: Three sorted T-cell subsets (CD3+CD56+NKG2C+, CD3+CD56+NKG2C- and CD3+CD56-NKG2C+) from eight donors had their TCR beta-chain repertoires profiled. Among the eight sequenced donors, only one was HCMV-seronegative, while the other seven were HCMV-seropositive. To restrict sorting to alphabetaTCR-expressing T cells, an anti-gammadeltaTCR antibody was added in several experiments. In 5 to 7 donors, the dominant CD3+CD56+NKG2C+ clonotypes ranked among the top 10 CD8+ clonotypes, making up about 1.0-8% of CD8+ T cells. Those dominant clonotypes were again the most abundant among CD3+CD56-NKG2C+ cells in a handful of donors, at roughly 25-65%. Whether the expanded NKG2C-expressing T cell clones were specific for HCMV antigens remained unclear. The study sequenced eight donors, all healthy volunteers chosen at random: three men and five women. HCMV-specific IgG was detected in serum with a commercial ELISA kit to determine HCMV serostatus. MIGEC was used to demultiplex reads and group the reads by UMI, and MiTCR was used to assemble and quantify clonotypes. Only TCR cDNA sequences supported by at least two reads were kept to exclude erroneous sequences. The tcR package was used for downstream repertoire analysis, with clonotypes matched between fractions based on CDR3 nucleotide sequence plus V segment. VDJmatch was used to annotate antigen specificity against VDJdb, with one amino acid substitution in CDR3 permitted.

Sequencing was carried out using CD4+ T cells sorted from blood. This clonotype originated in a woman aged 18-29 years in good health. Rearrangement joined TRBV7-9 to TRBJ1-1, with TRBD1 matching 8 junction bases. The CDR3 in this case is CASSEPGGGGTEAFF. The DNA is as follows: TGTGCCAGCAGTGAACCAGGGGGCGGGGGCACTGAAGCTTTCTTT.